These 21 T cell receptor beta chains were all obtained from the same sample, sequenced in a study of cytomegalovirus exposure and HLA in healthy donors. Researchers ran the PCR with 60 Vbeta and 13 Jbeta primers. Sequencing was performed with immunoSEQ multiplex PCR; in TCRdb, only in-frame clones are kept and a portion is missing. The profile shows over 100,000 clones, 60% to 85% of them singletons. Sequencing was carried out using PBMCs. The receptors stem from a woman aged 25-40 years in good health and CMV-seropositive.

The chain carries TRBV5-1 and TRBJ2-5, with D hard to call. Gene TRBJ2-7 matches the end of the DNA better, so the J call may be wrong. This CDR3 has 15 amino acids. CDR1 SGHRS and CDR2 YFSETQ come from the germline V gene. This CDR3 reads CASSLDAGAFYEQYF. The CDR3 nucleotides read TGCGCCAGCAGCTTGGATGCAGGTGCTTTTTACGAGCAGTACTTC.

This chain connects TRBV4-3 to TRBJ2-3, with 8 bases aligning to TRBD2. V was pared by 1 base and J by 6 bases, with 24 bases of the junction left unmatched. CDR1 and CDR2 (germline): LGHNA, YSLEER. This CDR3 is built from 21 residues. The DNA of the CDR3 is TGCGCCAGCAGCCAAGGGCTCCGATTAATAGCGGGATATCAACCAAGGGATACGCAGTATTTT. Translation: CASSQGLRLIAGYQPRDTQYF.

V gene TRBV2 combines with J gene TRBJ2-1; 15 bases fit TRBD2. The CDR3 spans 19 residues. Germline trimming cut 5 bases from V and 4 bases from J; bases unmatched to any gene: 12. Germline CDR1 and CDR2: SNHLY and FYNNEI. In DNA, the CDR3 is TGTGCCAGCAGTCCCAGGACTAGCGGGGGGGCCAGATTTTACAATGAGCAGTTCTTC. It yields the protein CASSPRTSGGARFYNEQFF.

The gene calls are TRBV13 and TRBJ1-1; tentative D call: TRBD1 (5 bases). The CDR3 is 13 residues long. The V gene lost 7 bases and the J gene lost 3 bases, with 12 bases spanning the gap. Germline V gives CDR1 PRHDT, CDR2 FYEKMQ (reference sequence). The CDR3 coding sequence is TGTGCCAGCAAGACAGCCGGGTACACTGAAGCTTTCTTT. Amino acids: CASKTAGYTEAFF.

V is TRBV11-1 and J is TRBJ2-1; TRBD2 matches at 13 bases. This CDR3 has 16 amino acids. V shed 5 bases, J shed 1 base, and the junction held 2 bases outside the gene matches. CDR1 SGHAT and CDR2 FQDESV come from the germline V gene (reference sequence). The CDR3 sequence is CASSPGLAGSYNEQFF. CDR3 DNA: TGTGCCAGCAGCCCGGGACTAGCGGGGTCCTACAATGAGCAGTTCTTC.

The rearrangement uses TRBV2 and TRBJ1-6, with D hard to call. The CDR3 consists of 17 residues. The germline V and J ends were trimmed by 7 bases and 0 bases, with 16 bases remaining between them. The germline gives CDR1 SNHLY, CDR2 FYNNEI. The CDR3 DNA reads as TGTGCCAGCACCGTCAAACAGTTGAGCTCCTATAATTCACCCCTCCACTTT. This sequence encodes CASTVKQLSSYNSPLHF.

In nucleotides, the CDR3 is TGCAGCGACACAGGGGTCTCACCACTTACAACTAATGAAAAACTGTTTTTT. It specifies CSDTGVSPLTTNEKLFF. The rearrangement joins TRBV29-1 to TRBJ1-4, with 7 bases that match TRBD1. Per germline, CDR1 SQVTM and CDR2 ANQGSEA. The CDR3 contains 17 residues. J lost 0 bases, V lost 7 bases, and 14 bases had no gene match.

The chain has TRBV7-3 and TRBJ2-3, with TRBD2 as a possible D gene (5 bases). The CDR3 contains 13 residues. V lost 4 bases and J 3 bases, leaving 8 bases between the germline ends. CDR1 SGHTA and CDR2 FQGTGA come from the germline V gene. The CDR3 spells CASSSLGTDTQYF. CDR3 sequence (DNA): TGTGCCAGCAGCTCACTAGGTACAGATACGCAGTATTTT. Using reference TRBV7-3 and TRBJ2-3 for the parts outside the CDR3, the full variable domain is GAGVSQTPSNKVTEKGKYVELRCDPISGHTALYWYRQSLGQGPEFLIYFQGTGAADDSGLPNDRFFAVRPEGSVSTLKIQRTERGDSAVYLCASSSLGTDTQYFGPGTRLTVL.

The genes are TRBV5-6 and TRBJ2-5; tentatively, D is TRBD2 (5 bases). Germline V gene sequence: CDR1 SGHDT, CDR2 YYEEEE. There are 13 residues in the CDR3. Trimming took 4 bases from V and 4 from J, leaving 11 bases between them. The CDR3 sequence is CASSNGGRETQYF. The CDR3 nucleotides read TGTGCCAGCAGCAACGGTGGGAGAGAGACCCAGTACTTC.

J is TRBJ1-4 and V is TRBV15; no clear D. Germline-derived CDR1 and CDR2 are LNHNV and YYDKDF (reference sequence). The V end was cut by 0 bases, the J end by 5 bases, with 7 bases between. The CDR3 is 14 residues long. This CDR3 reads CATSRDLGNEKLFF. The CDR3 bases are TGTGCCACCAGCAGAGACTTGGGCAATGAAAAACTGTTTTTT.

V and J are TRBV5-6 and TRBJ1-1; 7 bases line up with TRBD1. The ends lost 3 bases at V and 3 bases at J; junction bases unmatched: 5. The germline gives CDR1 SGHDT, CDR2 YYEEEE. The CDR3 totals 14 residues. The CDR3: CASSWGQGDTEAFF. CDR3 sequence (DNA): TGTGCCAGCAGCTGGGGGCAGGGGGACACTGAAGCTTTCTTT.

A few counts support this clone. The CDR3 protein is CASSLRSSPYEQYF. The CDR3 DNA is TGTGCCAGCAGTTTAAGATCCAGTCCCTACGAGCAGTACTTC. This chain connects TRBV28 to TRBJ2-7; D gene unclear. The V gene lost 2 bases and the J gene lost 2 bases, with 10 bases spanning the gap. The germline V gene encodes CDR1 MDHEN and CDR2 SYDVKM. This CDR3 is 14 amino acids long.

The chain employs TRBV4-1 and TRBJ2-7, with D possibly matching TRBD1 (6 bases). The germline gives CDR1 MGHRA, CDR2 YSYEKL. Deletions cut 0 bases from V and 0 bases from J, with 18 bases between. This CDR3 is built from 18 residues. CDR3 sequence reads: CASSQDRQGPALSYEQYF. CDR3 bases: TGCGCCAGCAGCCAAGACAGGCAGGGGCCGGCGCTCTCCTACGAGCAGTACTTC.

The chain couples TRBV7-9 to TRBJ1-1; D not resolved. Germline V gives CDR1 SEHNR, CDR2 FQNEAQ (reference sequence). V shed 6 bases and J shed 4 bases, with 15 bases lying between them. The CDR3 totals 14 residues. CDR3 sequence (DNA): TGTGCCAGCAGTGTCGTCCGGGTGGGCACTGAAGCTTTCTTT. This sequence encodes CASSVVRVGTEAFF.

This clone occurred a few times. V usage is TRBV13 and J usage is TRBJ1-2, with 8 bases matching TRBD1. With V trimmed by 5 bases and J by 6 bases, 11 bases remained unmatched. CDR1 and CDR2 from the germline V gene are PRHDT and FYEKMQ (reference sequence). The CDR3 runs to 15 residues. CDR3 coding DNA: TGTGCCAGCAGCCCCCTGGACAGGGCGAGGGATGGCTACACCTTC. It is translated as CASSPLDRARDGYTF.

This clone appeared a few times. The chain combines TRBV28 with TRBJ1-1; D is unresolved. The CDR3 loop spans 14 amino acids. Per germline, CDR1 MDHEN and CDR2 SYDVKM. V was cut by 2 bases and J by 7 bases, with 14 bases left in between. Here the CDR3 DNA reads TGTGCCAGCAGTTTACCCCCTGGGCAGTATGAAGCTTTCTTT. Translated, it gives CASSLPPGQYEAFF. The full variable domain, with the rest looked up from reference TRBV28 and TRBJ1-1, is DVKVTQSSRYLVKRTGEKVFLECVQDMDHENMFWYRQDPGLGLRLIYFSYDVKMKEKGDIPEGYSVSREKKERFSLILESASTNQTSMYLCASSLPPGQYEAFFGQGTRLTVV.

The chain recombines TRBV5-1 with TRBJ2-1, with D possibly matching TRBD2 (6 bases). The CDR3 consists of 15 residues. Germline CDR1 SGHRS, CDR2 YFSETQ. V was cut by 4 bases and J by 4 bases, with 15 bases left in between. CDR3 protein: CASSRAGREYNEQFF. In nucleotides, the CDR3 is TGCGCCAGCAGCCGCGCGGGACGAGAATACAATGAGCAGTTCTTC.

The chain recombines TRBV5-1 with TRBJ2-1; TRBD1 agrees at 7 bases. V lost 2 bases and J lost 2; bases outside the gene matches: 1. The CDR3 consists of 14 residues. Germline V gives CDR1 SGHRS, CDR2 YFSETQ. The CDR3 nucleotides are TGCGCCAGCAGCTTCGGGACAGCCTACAATGAGCAGTTCTTC. Translating it yields CASSFGTAYNEQFF.

There are a few counts of this clone. The sample holds other DNA sequences that translate to the same CDR3. The chain has TRBV6-6 and TRBJ2-2, with D possibly matching TRBD1 (5 bases). V lost 5 bases and J lost 7, with 5 bases in between. CDR1 and CDR2 from the germline V gene are MNHNY and SVGAGI (reference sequence). There are 11 residues in the CDR3. The CDR3 sequence is CASSQGGELFF. CDR3 DNA sequence: TGTGCCAGCAGTCAGGGCGGGGAGCTGTTTTTT.

The chain employs TRBV5-1 and TRBJ2-3; 8 positions match TRBD2. The CDR3 is made up of 14 amino acids. V lost 3 bases, J lost 5 bases, and 5 bases stayed unmatched. CDR1 is SGHRS, CDR2 YFSETQ, per germline. The CDR3 reads CASSSGGFGDTQYF. The CDR3 DNA reads TGCGCCAGCAGCTCGGGGGGGTTTGGAGATACGCAGTATTTT.

This sequence joins TRBV4-1 and TRBJ2-7; 9 positions agree with TRBD1. The CDR3 extends over 15 amino acids. Germline-derived CDR1 and CDR2 are MGHRA and YSYEKL. With V trimmed by 2 bases and J by 5 bases, 7 bases remained unmatched. CDR3 sequence reads: CASSQTGTGRHEQYF. Here the CDR3 DNA reads TGCGCCAGCAGCCAAACGGGGACAGGGCGCCACGAGCAGTACTTC.